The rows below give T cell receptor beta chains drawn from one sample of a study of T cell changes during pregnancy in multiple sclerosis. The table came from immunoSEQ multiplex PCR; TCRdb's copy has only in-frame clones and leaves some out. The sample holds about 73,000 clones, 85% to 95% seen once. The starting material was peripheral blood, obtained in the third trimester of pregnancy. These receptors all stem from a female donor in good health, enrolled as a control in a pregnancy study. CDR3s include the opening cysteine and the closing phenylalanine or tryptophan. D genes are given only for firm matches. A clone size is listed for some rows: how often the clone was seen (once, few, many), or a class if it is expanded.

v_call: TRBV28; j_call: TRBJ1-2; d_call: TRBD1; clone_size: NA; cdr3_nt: TGTGCCAGCAGTTTCGGACAGGGGTATGGCTACACCTTC; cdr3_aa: CASSFGQGYGYTF
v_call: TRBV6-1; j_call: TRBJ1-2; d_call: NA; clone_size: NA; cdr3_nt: TGTGCCAGCAGTGAAGGATCCGACAGGTTGTATGGCTACACCTTC; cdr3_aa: CASSEGSDRLYGYTF
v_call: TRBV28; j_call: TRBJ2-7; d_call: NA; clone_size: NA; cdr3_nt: TGTGCCAGCAGTCCCCCCGCGGGCGGATACGAGCAGTACTTC; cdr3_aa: CASSPPAGGYEQYF
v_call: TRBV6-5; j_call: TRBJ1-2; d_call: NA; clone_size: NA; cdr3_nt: TGTGCCAGCAGTTTCAGGGGTATGGACTATGGCTACACCTTC; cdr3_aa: CASSFRGMDYGYTF
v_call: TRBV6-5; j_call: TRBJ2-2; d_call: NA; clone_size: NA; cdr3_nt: TGTGCCAGCAGCCCCGAGCTCTCCGGGGAGCTGTTTTTT; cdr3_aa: CASSPELSGELFF
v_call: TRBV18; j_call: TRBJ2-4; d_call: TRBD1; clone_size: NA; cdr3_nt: TGTGCCAGCTCACCAACGACAGGGGGAAGCTTAGCCAAAAACATTCAGTACTTC; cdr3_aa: CASSPTTGGSLAKNIQYF
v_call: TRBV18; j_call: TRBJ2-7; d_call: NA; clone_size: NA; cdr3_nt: TGTGCCAGCTCACCACTTGGCAGTAGGAGCTACGAGCAGTACTTC; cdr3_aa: CASSPLGSRSYEQYF
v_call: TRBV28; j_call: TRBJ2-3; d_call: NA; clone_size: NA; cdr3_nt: TGTGCCAGCAGTTTCCCGCGGGACCCATCATCACGTACGCAGTATTTT; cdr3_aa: CASSFPRDPSSRTQYF
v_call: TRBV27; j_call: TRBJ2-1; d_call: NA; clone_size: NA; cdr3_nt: TGTGCCAGCAGCCCGGTTAGTGATGAGCAGTTCTTC; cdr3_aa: CASSPVSDEQFF
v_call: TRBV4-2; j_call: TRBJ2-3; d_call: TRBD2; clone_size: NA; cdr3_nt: TGTGCCAGCAGCCAAGAGGGGACTAGCGGGAGATTATCCACAGATACGCAGTATTTT; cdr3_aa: CASSQEGTSGRLSTDTQYF
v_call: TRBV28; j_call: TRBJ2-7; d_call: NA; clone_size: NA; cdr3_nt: TGTGCCAGCAGTCCCGGTCTCTCCTACGAGCAGTACTTC; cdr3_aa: CASSPGLSYEQYF
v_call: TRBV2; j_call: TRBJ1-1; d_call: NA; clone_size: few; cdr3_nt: TGTGCCAGCGGATCCTGGGGGGACACTGAAGCTTTCTTT; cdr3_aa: CASGSWGDTEAFF
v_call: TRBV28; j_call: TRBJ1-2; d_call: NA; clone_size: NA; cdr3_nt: TGTGCCAGCAGTTTAACTGGGGCGCAAGACTATGGCTACACCTTC; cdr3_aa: CASSLTGAQDYGYTF
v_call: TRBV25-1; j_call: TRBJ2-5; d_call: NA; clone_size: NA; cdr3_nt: TGTGCCAGCAGCTCGTCACTCTACGTGACCCAGTACTTC; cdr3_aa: CASSSSLYVTQYF
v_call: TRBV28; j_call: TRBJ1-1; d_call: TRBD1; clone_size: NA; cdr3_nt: TGTGCCAGCACTAAGGACCGACAGGGGAACACTGAAGCTTTCTTT; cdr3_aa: CASTKDRQGNTEAFF
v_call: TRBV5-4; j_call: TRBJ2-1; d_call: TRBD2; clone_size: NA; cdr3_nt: TGTGCCCTAGCCGGGGGGACTAGCGGGAGGGCCGAGCAGTTCTTC; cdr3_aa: CALAGGTSGRAEQFF
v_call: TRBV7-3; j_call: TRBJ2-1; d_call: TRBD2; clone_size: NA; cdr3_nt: TGTGCCAGCAGCTTAATAGCGGGAGGGCCAAATGAGCAGTTCTTC; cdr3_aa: CASSLIAGGPNEQFF
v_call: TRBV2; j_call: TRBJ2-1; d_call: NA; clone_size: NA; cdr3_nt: TGTGCCAGCAGTGAAGGACAAGGGGGTTGGAATGAGCAGTTCTTC; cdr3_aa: CASSEGQGGWNEQFF
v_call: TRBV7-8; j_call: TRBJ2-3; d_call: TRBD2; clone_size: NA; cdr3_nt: TGTGCCAGCAGCAAGACGGAGCGGGAGGCAGATACGCAGTATTTT; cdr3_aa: CASSKTEREADTQYF
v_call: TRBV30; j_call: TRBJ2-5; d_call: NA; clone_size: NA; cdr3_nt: TGTGCCGGAACCTTGGGACTTCCACCGGAGACCCAGTACTTC; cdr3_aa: CAGTLGLPPETQYF